The subject of this entry is one T cell receptor (beta chain). Trimming left V 2 bases short and J 0 bases short, with 15 bases between. This CDR3 spans 17 amino acids. Germline CDR1 and CDR2: LNHDA and SQIVND (reference sequence). This entry belongs to a study of shared clonotypes between healthy human individuals. CD4+ cells were split into CD45RA+ naive and CD45RA-negative memory subsets. Using immunoSEQ multiplex PCR, the repertoire was profiled, and TCRdb retains in-frame clones only, with some absent. The sample has roughly 1.5 million clones; 95% to 99% are singletons. This TCR came from a man aged 25-40 years in good health. The chain uses TRBV19 and TRBJ2-3, with D perhaps TRBD2 (5 bases). The material sequenced was naive CD4+ T cells sorted from blood. Subset specified: CD45RA+ positively selected. CDR3 loop: CASSILPGRTSTDTQYF. Here the CDR3 DNA reads TGTGCCAGTAGTATACTCCCGGGCAGGACTAGCACAGATACGCAGTATTTT. Complete variable domain (other parts from reference TRBV19 and TRBJ2-3): DGGITQSPKYLFRKEGQNVTLSCEQNLNHDAMYWYRQDPGQGLRLIYYSQIVNDFQKGDIAEGYSVSREKKESFPLTVTSAQKNPTAFYLCASSILPGRTSTDTQYFGPGTRLTVL.